This is a list of T cell receptor beta chains from one sample in a study of T cells after yellow fever vaccination. TCRdb itself ran the 5' RACE reads through MiXCR, one entry per CDR3 protein. The table includes 110,000 to 150,000 distinct CDR3 sequences, 5% to 8% detected once. This specimen was CD4+ T cells sorted from PBMCs, taken 10 days after the yellow fever booster vaccination. The source is a man aged 25 to 40 who received the YFV17D yellow fever vaccine. The CDR3 runs from the conserved cysteine through the conserved F or W. Fields, in order: clone size, J gene, D gene, V gene, CDR3 DNA, CDR3 protein. A D gene is named only where the DNA matches it firmly. Size values are once, few and many counts, or a class for expanded clones, and some rows have none.

size: many; J: TRBJ2-1; D: .; V: TRBV20-1; DNA: TGCAGTGCTAGAGTTCAGGGCGGAAAGTTATACAATGAGCAGTTCTTC; CDR3: CSARVQGGKLYNEQFF
size: .; J: TRBJ2-7; D: TRBD1; V: TRBV5-4; DNA: TGTGCCAGCAGCGAGGGACAGATCTCCGACTACGAGCAGTACTTC; CDR3: CASSEGQISDYEQYF
size: many; J: TRBJ1-1; D: .; V: TRBV6-4; DNA: TGTGCCGCGGGGTGGTTGAACACTGAAGCTTTCTTT; CDR3: CAAGWLNTEAFF
size: few; J: TRBJ2-1; D: .; V: TRBV20-1; DNA: TGCAGTGCTAACCAGGCAGACCCAGTGACCTACAATGAGCAGTTCTTC; CDR3: CSANQADPVTYNEQFF
size: many; J: TRBJ1-1; D: .; V: TRBV6-1; DNA: TGTGCCAGCAGTGCCCAGGCGGCCTCTGAAGCTTTCTTT; CDR3: CASSAQAASEAFF
size: few; J: TRBJ2-3; D: .; V: TRBV12-3/TRBV12-4; DNA: TGTGCCAGCAGTCCTTCGGGGCGGGGATACACAGATACGCAGTATTTT; CDR3: CASSPSGRGYTDTQYF
size: .; J: TRBJ1-4; D: .; V: TRBV20-1; DNA: TGCAGTGCTAGGTCAGGCAGTGATTTTGAAAAACTGTTTTTT; CDR3: CSARSGSDFEKLFF
size: many; J: TRBJ2-1; D: .; V: TRBV5-5; DNA: TGTGCCAGCAGCGTCAATGAGCAGTTCTTC; CDR3: CASSVNEQFF
size: many; J: TRBJ2-3; D: .; V: TRBV5-6; DNA: TGTGCCAGCAGCTCTAACTCCTATACGCAGTATTTT; CDR3: CASSSNSYTQYF
size: .; J: TRBJ2-7; D: .; V: TRBV5-6; DNA: TGTGCCAGCAGCCCGGGGCTACTCTACGAGCAGTACTTC; CDR3: CASSPGLLYEQYF
size: many; J: TRBJ2-1; D: TRBD2; V: TRBV5-1; DNA: TGCGCCAGCAGCCCCCTGGCGGGAGGGGCCAATGAGCAGTTCTTC; CDR3: CASSPLAGGANEQFF
size: many; J: TRBJ2-7; D: .; V: TRBV5-1; DNA: TGCGCCAGCAGTCTAAGTTATGAGTTGAACGAGCAGTACTTC; CDR3: CASSLSYELNEQYF
size: many; J: TRBJ2-3; D: .; V: TRBV25-1; DNA: TGTGCCAGCAGATCCCGAAGGGGTACGCAGTATTTT; CDR3: CASRSRRGTQYF
size: many; J: TRBJ2-5; D: TRBD2; V: TRBV20-1; DNA: TGCAGTGCTAGAGCCCCCCTAGCGGGAAGGGAAGAGACCCAGTACTTC; CDR3: CSARAPLAGREETQYF
size: many; J: TRBJ2-5; D: TRBD2; V: TRBV28; DNA: TGTGCCAGCTCAAGCGCGGGAGCAGGAGTAGAGACCCAGTACTTC; CDR3: CASSSAGAGVETQYF
size: many; J: TRBJ1-2; D: .; V: TRBV20-1; DNA: TGCAGTGCCAAGGACCTAAACTATGGCTACACCTTC; CDR3: CSAKDLNYGYTF
size: many; J: TRBJ2-1; D: TRBD2; V: TRBV29-1; DNA: TGCAGCGTTGAAGACGCCGGGACTAGCGGGGCTAGCTCCTACAATGAGCAGTTCTTC; CDR3: CSVEDAGTSGASSYNEQFF
size: few; J: TRBJ2-2; D: .; V: TRBV24-1; DNA: TGTGCCACCAGTGATGGACCGACCACCGGGGAGCTGTTTTTT; CDR3: CATSDGPTTGELFF
size: .; J: TRBJ2-5; D: TRBD2; V: TRBV20-1; DNA: TGCAGTGCTAAAGCGGGAAAGGAGACCCAGTACTTC; CDR3: CSAKAGKETQYF
size: many; J: TRBJ1-1; D: TRBD1; V: TRBV19; DNA: TGTGCCAGTAGTATAAGGGACAGATCTGAAGCTTTCTTT; CDR3: CASSIRDRSEAFF
size: many; J: TRBJ2-7; D: TRBD2; V: TRBV20-1; DNA: TGCAGTGCTAGAAGCGGGAGTACCTACGAGCAGTACTTC; CDR3: CSARSGSTYEQYF
size: .; J: TRBJ2-7; D: .; V: TRBV6-1; DNA: TGTGCCAGCAGTGCGTATCCGGGACGATTTGGTGGTCGGCAGTACTTC; CDR3: CASSAYPGRFGGRQYF
size: many; J: TRBJ2-3; D: .; V: TRBV21-1; DNA: TGTGCCAGGGACCCGACTAGCGTAAGAAGCACAGATACGCAGTATTTT; CDR3: CARDPTSVRSTDTQYF
size: few; J: TRBJ2-1; D: TRBD2; V: TRBV12-3/TRBV12-4; DNA: TGTGCCAGCAGTTTAAGTTCAGCGGGACTCAATGAGCAGTTCTTC; CDR3: CASSLSSAGLNEQFF
size: few; J: TRBJ2-6; D: .; V: TRBV19; DNA: TGTGCCAGTAGTCCCTTCTCTGGGGCCAACGTCCTGACTTTC; CDR3: CASSPFSGANVLTF
size: many; J: TRBJ1-2; D: .; V: TRBV18; DNA: TGTGCCAGCTCACCATTGGACCAGGGATATGGCTACACCTTC; CDR3: CASSPLDQGYGYTF
size: many; J: TRBJ2-3; D: .; V: TRBV7-2; DNA: TGTGCCAGCAGCTTAGGGTCTCGGGGAGATACGCAGTATTTT; CDR3: CASSLGSRGDTQYF
size: many; J: TRBJ2-2; D: .; V: TRBV6-5; DNA: TGTGCCAGCAGTTACGCAGGGGGGGGGACTATGCGGGCCGGGGAGCTGTTTTTT; CDR3: CASSYAGGGTMRAGELFF
size: many; J: TRBJ2-5; D: .; V: TRBV20-1; DNA: TGCAGTGCTAGATACAGGGAATTGGGGACCCAGTACTTC; CDR3: CSARYRELGTQYF